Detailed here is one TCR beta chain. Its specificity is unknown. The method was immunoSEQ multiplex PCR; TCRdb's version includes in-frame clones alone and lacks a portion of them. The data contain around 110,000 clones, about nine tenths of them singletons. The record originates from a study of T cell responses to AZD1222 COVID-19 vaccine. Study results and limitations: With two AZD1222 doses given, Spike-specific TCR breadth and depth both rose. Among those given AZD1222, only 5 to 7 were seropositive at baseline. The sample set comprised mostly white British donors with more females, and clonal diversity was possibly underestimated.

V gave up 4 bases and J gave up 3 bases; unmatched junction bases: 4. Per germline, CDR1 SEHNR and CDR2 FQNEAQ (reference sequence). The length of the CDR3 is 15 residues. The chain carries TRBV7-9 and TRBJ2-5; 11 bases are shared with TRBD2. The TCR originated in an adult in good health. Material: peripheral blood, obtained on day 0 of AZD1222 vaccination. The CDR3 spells CASSSTSGVKETQYF. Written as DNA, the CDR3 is TGTGCCAGCAGCTCGACTAGCGGGGTTAAAGAGACCCAGTACTTC. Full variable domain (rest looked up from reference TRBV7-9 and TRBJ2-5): DTGVSQNPRHKITKRGQNVTFRCDPISEHNRLYWYRQTLGQGPEFLTYFQNEAQLEKSRLLSDRFSAERPKGSFSTLEIQRTEQGDSAMYLCASSSTSGVKETQYFGPGTRLLVL.